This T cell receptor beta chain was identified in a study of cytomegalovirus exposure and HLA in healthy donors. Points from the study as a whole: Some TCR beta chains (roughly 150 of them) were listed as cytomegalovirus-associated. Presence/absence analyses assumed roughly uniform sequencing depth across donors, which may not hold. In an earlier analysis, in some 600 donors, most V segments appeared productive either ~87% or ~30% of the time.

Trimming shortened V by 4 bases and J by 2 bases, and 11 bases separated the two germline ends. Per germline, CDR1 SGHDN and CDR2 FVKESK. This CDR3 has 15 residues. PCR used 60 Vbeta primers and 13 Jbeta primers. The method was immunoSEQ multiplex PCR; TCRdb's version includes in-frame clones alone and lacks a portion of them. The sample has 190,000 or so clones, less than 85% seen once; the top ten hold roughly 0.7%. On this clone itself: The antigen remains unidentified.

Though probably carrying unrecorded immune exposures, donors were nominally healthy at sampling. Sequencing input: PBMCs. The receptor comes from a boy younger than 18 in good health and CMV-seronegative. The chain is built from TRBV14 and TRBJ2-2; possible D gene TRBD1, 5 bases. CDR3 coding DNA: TGTGCCAGCAGCCTCACAGGAGACAACACCGGGGAGCTGTTTTTT. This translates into CASSLTGDNTGELFF.